This entry concerns a single T cell receptor beta chain. What it recognizes is unknown. CDR3 length: 12 amino acids. CDR1 and CDR2 (germline): LNHDA, SQIVND (reference sequence). With 6 bases removed from V and 13 bases from J, the gap between germline ends came to 17 bases. This entry is derived from a study of resident and recirculating memory T cells in vitiligo. The study, taken as a whole, reports: TCR sequences were not conserved across biopsy sites or patients.

TCRdb's copy holds only in-frame clones and misses some; the assay was immunoSEQ multiplex PCR. The table includes about 42,000 clones, nearly 95% detected once. The sequence came from a male donor with vitiligo. The sample consisted of blood. The chain carries TRBV19 and TRBJ2-3, with a weak D call TRBD2 (7 bases). CDR3 DNA: TGTGCCAGTAGGGGAGGGACAACAAGAGAGTATTTT. Translated: CASRGGTTREYF.